These T cell receptor beta chains were read from a single sample in a study of T cell responses to AZD1222 COVID-19 vaccine. Assay used: immunoSEQ multiplex PCR; TCRdb lists only in-frame clones, some missing. The sample carries more than 150,000 clones, more than 80% recorded once. Sample: peripheral blood, taken on day 0 of AZD1222 vaccination. These receptors were obtained from an adult in good health. Both conserved end residues are part of each CDR3. Each record gives: D gene, J gene, clone size, V gene, CDR3 protein, CDR3 DNA. D genes are given only for firm matches. Rows may omit the clone size; those that give it use once, few, many or a size class.

. TRBJ1-2 . TRBV6-1 CASTRNSGYGYTF TGTGCCAGCACCCGGAACAGTGGCTATGGCTACACCTTC
. TRBJ1-5 . TRBV18 CASSPSMGVDQPQHF TGTGCCAGCTCACCCAGCATGGGGGTAGATCAGCCCCAGCATTTT
TRBD1 TRBJ2-3 . TRBV6-5 CASKGGTGRTDTQYF TGTGCCAGTAAGGGTGGGACAGGACGCACAGATACGCAGTATTTT
. TRBJ1-5 . TRBV2 CASSLHPDQPQHF TGTGCCAGCTCCCTTCACCCGGATCAGCCCCAGCATTTT
TRBD1 TRBJ1-2 . TRBV5-1 CASSLEQGYGYTF TGCGCCAGCAGCTTGGAACAGGGGTATGGCTACACCTTC
. TRBJ2-7 . TRBV6-5 CASSYRPQGSYEQYF TGTGCCAGCAGTTACCGCCCTCAGGGCTCCTACGAGCAGTACTTC
TRBD2 TRBJ2-3 . TRBV6-5 CASSSPGLESDTQYF TGTGCCAGCAGCTCACCGGGACTAGAGTCAGATACGCAGTATTTT
. TRBJ1-1 . TRBV11-2 CASSLRIGGNTEAFF TGTGCCAGCAGCTTAAGGATAGGGGGAAACACTGAAGCTTTCTTT
. TRBJ2-2 few TRBV11-2 CASSLDRLTGELFF TGTGCCAGCAGCTTAGATAGACTCACCGGGGAGCTGTTTTTT
TRBD1 TRBJ1-2 . TRBV28 CASSAGTASDLYGYTF TGTGCCAGCAGCGCCGGGACAGCGAGTGATCTTTATGGCTACACCTTC
TRBD2 TRBJ2-2 once TRBV30 CASPTSGGSFTGELFF TGTGCTAGTCCCACTAGCGGGGGGTCTTTCACCGGGGAGCTGTTTTTT
. TRBJ1-5 once TRBV19 CASSLMKTHQPQHF TGTGCCAGTAGCCTGATGAAAACTCATCAGCCCCAGCATTTT
TRBD1 TRBJ1-2 . TRBV28 CASSLGDRVFGYTF TGTGCCAGCAGTTTAGGGGACAGGGTGTTCGGCTACACCTTC
. TRBJ2-1 . TRBV21-1 CASSKGRSRSNVRGRYNEQFF TGTGCCAGCAGCAAGGGGCGGTCGCGGTCAAACGTCAGGGGAAGGTACAATGAGCAGTTCTTC
. TRBJ2-2 . TRBV7-2 CASSLFVGGTGELFF TGTGCCAGCAGCTTATTTGTCGGCGGAACCGGGGAGCTGTTTTTT
. TRBJ1-1 . TRBV7-2 CASSRTGGNTEAFF TGTGCCAGCAGCCGGACGGGGGGGAACACTGAAGCTTTCTTT
TRBD2 TRBJ2-2 . TRBV15 CATSPSVGRPTGELFF TGTGCCACCAGCCCCAGTGTCGGGAGGCCCACCGGGGAGCTGTTTTTT
TRBD1 TRBJ1-2 . TRBV5-1 CASSLGGEGGYTF TGCGCCAGCAGCTTAGGGGGCGAGGGTGGCTACACCTTC
. TRBJ2-5 . TRBV2 CASCRDLLLGTQYF TGTGCCAGCTGCAGGGACCTCCTCCTAGGGACCCAGTACTTC
. TRBJ1-5 . TRBV19 CASRKEQGKWQPQHF TGTGCCAGTAGGAAGGAACAGGGCAAATGGCAGCCCCAGCATTTT
. TRBJ1-2 . TRBV7-9 CASRPGTDYGYTF TGTGCCAGCAGACCCGGGACTGACTATGGCTACACCTTC
TRBD1 TRBJ1-2 . TRBV30 CAWGQGAGYGYTF TGTGCCTGGGGGCAGGGGGCAGGCTATGGCTACACCTTC
. TRBJ1-2 once TRBV18 CASSRGSSAYGYTF TGTGCCAGCTCACGGGGCTCCTCCGCCTATGGCTACACCTTC
TRBD2 TRBJ2-3 . TRBV9 CASSVGLATDTQYF TGTGCCAGCAGCGTTGGACTAGCGACAGATACGCAGTATTTT
. TRBJ1-2 . TRBV3-1/TRBV3-2 CASSFRAPYGYTF TGTGCCAGCAGCTTCCGGGCGCCGTATGGCTACACCTTC
. TRBJ1-5 . TRBV5-5 CASSADGRSYSNQPQHF TGTGCCAGCAGCGCGGATGGCAGGAGTTATAGCAATCAGCCCCAGCATTTT